This T cell receptor beta chain stems from a study of blood T cell repertoires in COVID-19. Authors' analysis steps: Amplifying reference gene primers gave estimates of nucleated cell counts. The data were produced by immunoSEQ multiplex PCR, yet TCRdb's version contains in-frame clones alone and is incomplete. V, J and clone size are taken as reported in that table, and D and trimming were inferred from the DNA itself. This repertoire shows 110,000 to 150,000 clones, approximately 86% found once; its top ten account for roughly 6.2%. Participants' reported clinical history set cohort assignment. Resolution of symptoms, clearance, or two negative PCRs was present in recovered Cohort 3 donors. The TCR sequence derives from a woman between 40 and 50 years old who had recovered from COVID-19. The source material was PBMCs or T cells enriched from blood (not recorded which).

CDR3 protein: CASSQVPPRGYTF. The CDR3 DNA reads as TGTGCCAGCAGCCAAGTACCTCCGCGGGGCTACACCTTC. J is TRBJ1-2 and V is TRBV4-2; no definite D call. Trimming shortened V by 1 base and J by 8 bases, and 11 bases separated the two germline ends. Germline V gene lookup returns CDR1 LGHNA and CDR2 YNFKEQ. The CDR3 is 13 amino acids.